The 13 T cell receptor beta chains below all came from one sample that was sequenced in a study of T cell clones after liver transplantation. Data came from immunoSEQ multiplex PCR; TCRdb stores just in-frame clones and leaves some out. The repertoire holds around 120,000 clones, with roughly nine tenths as singletons. Sequenced here: CD4+ T cells from blood, sampled 12 months after liver transplant. All receptors come from a human patient who received a liver transplant. Some T cells may originate from the graft donor.

This clone has a handful of counts. The chain combines TRBV11-2 with TRBJ2-7, with D maybe TRBD2 (5 bases). Germline V gene lookup returns CDR1 SGHAT and CDR2 FQNNGV. The CDR3 extends over 15 amino acids. The V end lost 3 bases, the J end lost 1 base, and 13 bases lay between the germline ends. CDR3 sequence reads: CASSFGVANSYEQYF. DNA for the CDR3: TGTGCCAGCAGCTTCGGGGTCGCCAATTCCTACGAGCAGTACTTC.

The V gene is TRBV29-1, the J gene TRBJ2-5, with unresolved D. The germline V gene encodes CDR1 SQVTM and CDR2 ANQGSEA. The V and J ends lost 6 bases and 5 bases respectively, with 13 bases between them. This CDR3 has 12 amino acids. CDR3 residues: CSVATARETQYF. The CDR3 bases are TGCAGCGTCGCCACGGCCCGGGAGACCCAGTACTTC.

V and J are TRBV5-6 and TRBJ2-1; the match to TRBD2 covers 13 bases. The CDR3 is 18 amino acids. CDR1 SGHDT and CDR2 YYEEEE come from the germline V gene. V lost 4 bases to trimming and J lost 3 bases; unmatched junction nucleotides: 10. The CDR3: CASSDGTSGKAYYNEQFF. CDR3 nucleotides: TGTGCCAGCAGCGACGGGACTAGCGGGAAAGCATACTACAATGAGCAGTTCTTC.

The J gene is TRBJ2-1, the V gene TRBV10-3; D possibly corresponds to TRBD2 (6 bases). The CDR3 is made up of 13 amino acids. V was clipped by 2 bases and J by 8 bases, with 10 bases between them. Germline V gene sequence: CDR1 ENHRY, CDR2 SYGVKD. CDR3: CAISEPPSDEQFF. CDR3 nucleotides: TGTGCCATCAGTGAGCCTCCTAGCGATGAGCAGTTCTTC.

This chain uses TRBV11-2 with TRBJ2-1, with TRBD1 matching over 7 bases. V gave up 5 bases and J gave up 9 bases; unmatched junction bases: 10. Germline loops: CDR1 SGHAT, CDR2 FQNNGV. This CDR3 has 14 residues. The CDR3 sequence: CASSPGTVGSEQFF. The CDR3 DNA follows: TGTGCCAGCAGCCCAGGGACAGTCGGAAGTGAGCAGTTCTTC.

The V call is TRBV18, the J call TRBJ1-2; 7 bases agree with TRBD1. The CDR3 consists of 15 residues. The germline V gene encodes CDR1 KGHSH and CDR2 LQKENI. J gave up 1 base and V 6 bases, and 8 bases lay outside the gene matches. CDR3 coding DNA: TGTGCCAGCTCGGACCGACAGGGAGTTAACTATGGCTACACCTTC. Translation: CASSDRQGVNYGYTF.

This clone was picked up a small number of times. The chain recombines TRBV2 with TRBJ1-2; no definite D call. Per germline, CDR1 SNHLY and CDR2 FYNNEI. CDR3 size: 13 residues. The germline V and J ends were trimmed by 3 bases and 0 bases, with 5 bases remaining between them. CDR3 nucleotide sequence: TGTGCCAGCAGTGACACAGCTAACTATGGCTACACCTTC. As protein: CASSDTANYGYTF. The whole variable domain, filled in from reference TRBV2 and TRBJ1-2, reads EPEVTQTPSHQVTQMGQEVILRCVPISNHLYFYWYRQILGQKVEFLVSFYNNEISEKSEIFDDQFSVERPDGSNFTLKIRSTKLEDSAMYFCASSDTANYGYTFGSGTRLTVV.

The J gene is TRBJ2-1, the V gene TRBV7-2, with 16 bases aligning to TRBD2. V dropped 6 bases and J dropped 15; count of bases not matched to a gene: 8. The CDR3 sequence is 14 residues long. Germline V gene sequence: CDR1 SGHTA, CDR2 FQGNSA. CDR3: CASSSGTSGRAAFF. CDR3 nucleotides: TGTGCCAGCAGTTCCGGGACTAGCGGGAGGGCCGCGTTCTTC.

The V and J genes are TRBV9 and TRBJ2-2; 11 bases agree with TRBD2. This CDR3 comprises 16 residues. Germline lookup yields CDR1 SGDLS and CDR2 YYNGEE. The J segment lost 6 bases and the V segment lost 3 bases, leaving 7 bases of the junction unmatched. CDR3 bases: TGTGCCAGCAGCGAGGGACCGGGACTAGCGGCCGGGGAGCTGTTTTTT. This encodes CASSEGPGLAAGELFF.

This chain uses TRBV19 with TRBJ1-3; no definite D call. CDR3 size: 15 residues. V lost 5 bases, J lost 0 bases, and 11 bases lay in between. From germline, CDR1 is LNHDA and CDR2 SQIVND (reference sequence). The CDR3 coding sequence is TGTGCCAGTAGTGGTCCAGCGTTCTCTGGAAACACCATATATTTT. This translates into CASSGPAFSGNTIYF.

This clone appeared many times. V gene TRBV7-2 combines with J gene TRBJ2-7; maybe TRBD1 (6 bases). Germline V CDR1 and CDR2: SGHTA, FQGNSA. This CDR3 is 14 amino acids long. V was shortened by 7 bases and J by 5 bases, with 18 bases between the two germline ends. As DNA, the CDR3 is TGTGCCAGCAATCTTGGGTACAGGGCCCACGAGCAGTACTTC. Encoded protein: CASNLGYRAHEQYF. The full variable domain, with the rest looked up from reference TRBV7-2 and TRBJ2-7, is GAGVSQSPSNKVTEKGKDVELRCDPISGHTALYWYRQSLGQGLEFLIYFQGNSAPDKSGLPSDRFSAERTGGSVSTLTIQRTQQEDSAVYLCASNLGYRAHEQYFGPGTRLTVT.

The chain is built from TRBV2 and TRBJ2-5; D call uncertain. CDR3 size: 12 residues. Germline-derived CDR1 and CDR2 are SNHLY and FYNNEI. V was shortened by 7 bases and J by 5 bases, with 11 bases between the two germline ends. The CDR3 nucleotides are TGTGCCAGCACGGTCCTCGTTGAGACCCAGTACTTC. Translating it yields CASTVLVETQYF.

The chain combines TRBV9 with TRBJ2-1, with 8 bases lining up with TRBD2. With V trimmed by 4 bases and J by 2 bases, 5 bases remained unmatched. In germline, CDR1 is SGDLS, CDR2 YYNGEE. This CDR3 contains 15 residues. The CDR3 nucleotides are TGTGCCAGCAGCCCCGGGACTAGAGCCTACAATGAGCAGTTCTTC. As protein: CASSPGTRAYNEQFF.